The 27 T cell receptor beta chains reported below all come from one sample, sequenced in a study of neurological immune-mediated disorders. MiXCR was run by TCRdb on the 5' RACE reads, yielding one entry per CDR3 protein. The sample lists about 92,000 distinct CDR3 sequences, under 4.5% occurring once. Sequenced material: PBMCs. Receptors were obtained from a woman aged 45-65 years with multiple sclerosis.

This clonotype was picked up a small number of times. A clone one base away is much larger, so this may be a read error. The chain has TRBV19 and TRBJ1-1; 7 bases line up with TRBD1. Per the germline V gene, CDR1 is LNHDA and CDR2 is SQIVND (reference sequence). The length of the CDR3 is 13 residues. This chain's CDR3 is CASGIDPGQEAFF. CDR3 DNA: TGTGCCAGTGGTATAGATCCGGGACAGGAAGCTTTCTTT.

This clonotype is medium-sized. This chain joins TRBV7-2 and TRBJ2-3, with D possibly matching TRBD1 (6 bases). This CDR3 has 15 amino acids. V gave up 7 bases and J gave up 4 bases, with 18 bases separating them. In germline, CDR1 is SGHTA, CDR2 FQGNSA. The CDR3 DNA reads as TGTGCCAGCAAGGCTCTTTGGGGGCCGGCAGATACGCAGTATTTT. Encoded protein: CASKALWGPADTQYF.

A remark on this clonotype: A much larger clonotype is one base distant, so this may be a read error. The chain employs TRBV20-1 and TRBJ1-1, with a tentative D call TRBD1 (5 bases). The CDR3 consists of 13 residues. Germline V gene sequence: CDR1 DFQATT, CDR2 SNEGSKA (reference sequence). The chain's CDR3 is CSVRWGIDTEAFF. CDR3 DNA sequence: TGCAGTGTTAGATGGGGGATCGACACTGAAGCTTTCTTT.

Many counts were recorded for this clonotype. This chain uses TRBV5-4 with TRBJ1-4; tentative D call: TRBD1 (6 bases). CDR1 and CDR2 from the germline V gene are SGHNT and YYREEE (reference sequence). The CDR3 runs to 14 residues. Trimming cost V 2 bases and J 6 bases, with 11 bases left between them. For the CDR3, the DNA is TGTGCCAGCAGCTTACGAGGGGGTGATGAAAAACTGTTTTTT. Amino acids: CASSLRGGDEKLFF.

In this sample, this clonotype turned up many times. This chain uses TRBV10-3 with TRBJ2-3, with D unclear. Trimming stripped 3 bases from V and 0 bases from J, with 10 bases between. Germline CDR1 ENHRY, CDR2 SYGVKD. The CDR3 is 15 residues long. The CDR3 coding sequence is TGTGCCATCAGTGACAGTTCAACTAGCACAGATACGCAGTATTTT. It is translated as CAISDSSTSTDTQYF.

This clonotype was seen repeatedly, ten times or more. The CDR3 loop reads CAISPLTGSTDTQYF. As DNA, the CDR3 is TGTGCCATCAGTCCCTTGACAGGGAGCACAGATACGCAGTATTTT. J is TRBJ2-3 and V is TRBV10-3, with 7 bases lining up with TRBD1. Germline assignment: CDR1 ENHRY and CDR2 SYGVKD. The CDR3 covers 15 residues. The ends lost 5 bases at V and 0 bases at J; junction bases unmatched: 5.

This clonotype was counted at least ten times. For the CDR3, the DNA is TGTGCCAGCAGAGGGATCAGTTTGAAGACCGGGGAGCTGTTTTTT. Protein sequence: CASRGISLKTGELFF. The rearrangement uses TRBV6-2 or TRBV6-3 and TRBJ2-2; D call uncertain. This CDR3 is built from 15 residues. With 6 bases removed from V and 5 bases from J, the gap between germline ends came to 16 bases. Germline V CDR1 and CDR2: MNHEY, SVGEGT.

This clonotype was recorded at least ten times. This chain joins TRBV5-8 and TRBJ2-7, with 10 bases that match TRBD1. CDR1 and CDR2 (germline): SGHTS, YDEGEE. CDR3 size: 15 residues. The V segment lost 2 bases and the J segment 3 bases; nucleotides outside the gene matches: 5. The CDR3: CASSFTGTGVYEQYF. CDR3 bases: TGTGCCAGCAGCTTTACCGGGACAGGGGTCTACGAGCAGTACTTC.

At least ten counts were recorded for this clonotype. V is TRBV20-1 and J is TRBJ1-2, with 8 bases lining up with TRBD1. This CDR3 has 13 residues. Germline V lookup: CDR1 DFQATT, CDR2 SNEGSKA (reference sequence). Trimming took 6 bases from V and 0 from J; bases not matched to a gene: 3. The CDR3 is CSAPGGPNYGYTF. CDR3 bases: TGCAGTGCCCCAGGGGGCCCTAACTATGGCTACACCTTC.

At least ten counts were recorded for this clonotype. V gene TRBV12-3 or TRBV12-4 combines with J gene TRBJ1-1; 9 bases match TRBD1. CDR3 length: 16 residues. V lost 3 bases and J lost 5; bases outside the gene matches: 10. CDR3 in amino acids: CASSLLSGTGRTEAFF. CDR3 nucleotide sequence: TGTGCCAGCAGTTTGCTATCCGGGACAGGGAGGACTGAAGCTTTCTTT.

This clonotype was seen ten or more times. This chain joins TRBV12-3 or TRBV12-4 and TRBJ2-3; 9 positions match TRBD2. The CDR3 consists of 15 residues. The trim removed 6 bases at V and 6 bases at J, leaving 10 bases unmatched. The CDR3 DNA is TGTGCCAGCAGGGTAGCGGGGGCCTCGGTCGATACGCAGTATTTT. It yields the protein CASRVAGASVDTQYF.

This clonotype showed up many times. The chain joins TRBV7-3 to TRBJ2-1; D gene unclear. The CDR3 length is 11 residues. Trimming stripped 8 bases from V and 14 bases from J, with 16 bases between. Germline V gene lookup returns CDR1 SGHTA and CDR2 FQGTGA. Written as DNA, the CDR3 is TGTGCCAGCGCCACCCCATTACGAGAGTTCTTC. It encodes CASATPLREFF.

This clonotype came up many times. The CDR3 DNA follows: TGCGCCAGCAGCTTGTCAGGGGTCAACCAGAACACTGAAGCTTTCTTT. It is translated as CASSLSGVNQNTEAFF. The gene calls are TRBV5-1 and TRBJ1-1; D possibly corresponds to TRBD1 (6 bases). V was pared by 1 base and J by 1 base, with 14 bases between. The CDR3 runs to 16 residues. Germline CDR1 is SGHRS and CDR2 is YFSETQ.

This clonotype came up many times. The chain employs TRBV4-1 and TRBJ2-3, with 11 bases matching TRBD2. V lost 2 bases to trimming and J lost 0 bases; unmatched junction nucleotides: 4. Per germline, CDR1 MGHRA and CDR2 YSYEKL. The CDR3 spans 17 residues. The CDR3 loop reads CASSQLAGGLSTDTQYF. The CDR3, as DNA: TGCGCCAGCAGCCAACTAGCGGGGGGCCTTAGCACAGATACGCAGTATTTT.

This clonotype has ten or more counts. The V gene is TRBV20-1, the J gene TRBJ1-2; D may be TRBD1 (6 bases). Trimming removed 5 bases from V and 7 bases from J, with 14 bases in between. Germline assignment: CDR1 DFQATT and CDR2 SNEGSKA (reference sequence). The CDR3 has 12 residues. The CDR3: CSAPFQGRGYTF. The CDR3 DNA sequence: TGCAGTGCTCCCTTCCAGGGGCGTGGCTACACCTTC.

This clonotype was observed at least ten times. The rearrangement links TRBV5-5 to TRBJ2-4, with D perhaps being TRBD1 or TRBD2 (5 bases each). V was pared by 0 bases and J by 8 bases, with 12 bases between. The CDR3 covers 14 residues. Germline lookup yields CDR1 SGHKS and CDR2 YYEKEE (reference sequence). CDR3 residues: CASSLALLGDIQYF. The DNA of the CDR3 is TGTGCCAGCAGCTTGGCGTTGCTGGGGGACATTCAGTACTTC. Drawing the rest from reference TRBV5-5 and TRBJ2-4, the complete variable domain is DAGVTQSPTHLIKTRGQQVTLRCSPISGHKSVSWYQQVLGQGPQFIFQYYEKEERGRGNFPDRFSARQFPNYSSELNVNALLLGDSALYLCASSLALLGDIQYFGAGTRLSVL.

The V call is TRBV13, the J call TRBJ2-7; TRBD1 matches 8 bases. Looked up from germline, CDR1 is PRHDT and CDR2 is FYEKMQ (reference sequence). This CDR3 has 14 residues. J lost 3 bases, V lost 2 bases, and 3 bases had no gene match. CDR3 in DNA: TGTGCCAGCAGCTTACAGGACAGGGTCTACGAGCAGTACTTC. Protein: CASSLQDRVYEQYF.

The rearrangement links TRBV20-1 to TRBJ2-7; D is unclear. Germline V gene lookup returns CDR1 DFQATT and CDR2 SNEGSKA (reference sequence). The CDR3 has 14 residues. Trimming took off 1 base at V and 2 bases at J, with 12 bases between the two ends. As DNA, the CDR3 is TGCAGTGCTAGAGCCCCGGGCGGCACCTACGAGCAGTACTTC. As protein: CSARAPGGTYEQYF.

This clonotype was detected ten times or more. This sequence joins TRBV7-9 and TRBJ2-3; the D gene is possibly TRBD1 (5 bases). The V and J ends lost 3 bases and 4 bases respectively, with 8 bases between them. Germline V lookup: CDR1 SEHNR, CDR2 FQNEAQ (reference sequence). The CDR3 extends over 13 amino acids. The CDR3 region has the DNA TGTGCCAGCAGCTTCTTAGGGGCAGATACGCAGTATTTT. This translates into CASSFLGADTQYF.

At least ten counts were recorded for this clonotype. The chain links TRBV7-9 to TRBJ2-1, with TRBD2 matching 8 bases. The CDR3 totals 18 residues. Germline values: CDR1 SEHNR, CDR2 FQNEAQ (reference sequence). Trimming at V came to 6 bases and at J to 10 bases, leaving 23 bases not matched to a gene. CDR3 nucleotides: TGTGCCAGCAGGCAACCTCGAACAACGGGGGGGCTATCAGAAGAGCAGTTCTTC. As protein: CASRQPRTTGGLSEEQFF.

This clonotype was detected many times. The CDR3 loop is CASSLDLQDNEKLFF. The CDR3 nucleotides read TGTGCCAGCAGCTTAGATCTTCAGGATAATGAAAAACTGTTTTTT. The rearrangement joins TRBV7-9 to TRBJ1-4, with no clear D. The germline V gene has CDR1 SEHNR and CDR2 FQNEAQ (reference sequence). The CDR3 contains 15 residues. Trimming cost V 1 base and J 4 bases, with 10 bases left between them.

The chain recombines TRBV20-1 with TRBJ2-7; 8 bases are shared with TRBD2. V lost 3 bases, J lost 7 bases, and 5 bases stayed unmatched. The CDR3 runs to 12 residues. Germline V gene sequence: CDR1 DFQATT, CDR2 SNEGSKA (reference sequence). CDR3 sequence: CSASRTSKEQYF. CDR3 nucleotides: TGCAGTGCTAGTAGGACTAGCAAAGAGCAGTACTTC.

The sample holds many counts of this clonotype. The chain couples TRBV6-5 to TRBJ2-7, with 10 bases identical to TRBD1. Trimming took 5 bases from V and 5 from J; bases not matched to a gene: 9. The germline V gene has CDR1 MNHEY and CDR2 SVGAGI. CDR3 length: 15 amino acids. The CDR3 region is CASSGRDRGFDEQYF. The CDR3 region has the DNA TGTGCCAGCAGTGGCCGGGACAGGGGTTTCGACGAGCAGTACTTC.

This clonotype was recorded many times. The chain couples TRBV4-3 to TRBJ2-1; D gene unclear. This CDR3 has 16 amino acids. Germline CDR1 reads LGHNA; CDR2 reads YSLEER. Trimming took 0 bases from V and 0 from J, leaving 9 bases between them. DNA of the CDR3: TGCGCCAGCAGCCAAGATAGGGATTCCTCCTACAATGAGCAGTTCTTC. Its translation: CASSQDRDSSYNEQFF.

Remarks on this clonotype: The conserved final phenylalanine or tryptophan is absent from the CDR3, which likely points to a read error. The chain links TRBV20-1 to TRBJ1-5; D is possibly TRBD1 (5 bases). V lost 2 bases and J lost 0, with 8 bases in between. Germline CDR1 is DFQATT and CDR2 is SNEGSKA (reference sequence). This CDR3 contains 14 residues. The CDR3 DNA reads as TGCAGTGCTAGACCAGGGTATAGCAATCAGCCCCAGCATTAT. The encoded protein is CSARPGYSNQPQHY.

In the case of this clonotype: This may be a read error, as it is one base from a much larger clone. The chain carries TRBV5-1 and TRBJ2-7; weak D call: TRBD2 (7 bases). The CDR3 covers 14 residues. In germline, CDR1 is SGHRS, CDR2 YFSETQ. CDR3: CASSGDWGGYEQHF. The CDR3 nucleotides are TGCGCCAGCAGCGGGGATTGGGGGGGCTACGAGCAGCACTTC.

This clonotype came up a few times. The chain recombines TRBV4-2 with TRBJ1-1; D unresolved. Trimming removed 1 base at V and 1 base at J, with 4 bases between. Germline V gene sequence: CDR1 LGHNA, CDR2 YNFKEQ. The CDR3 sequence is 13 residues long. CDR3 amino acids: CASSQGGNTEAFF. In DNA, the CDR3 is TGTGCCAGCAGCCAAGGGGGGAACACTGAAGCTTTCTTT.